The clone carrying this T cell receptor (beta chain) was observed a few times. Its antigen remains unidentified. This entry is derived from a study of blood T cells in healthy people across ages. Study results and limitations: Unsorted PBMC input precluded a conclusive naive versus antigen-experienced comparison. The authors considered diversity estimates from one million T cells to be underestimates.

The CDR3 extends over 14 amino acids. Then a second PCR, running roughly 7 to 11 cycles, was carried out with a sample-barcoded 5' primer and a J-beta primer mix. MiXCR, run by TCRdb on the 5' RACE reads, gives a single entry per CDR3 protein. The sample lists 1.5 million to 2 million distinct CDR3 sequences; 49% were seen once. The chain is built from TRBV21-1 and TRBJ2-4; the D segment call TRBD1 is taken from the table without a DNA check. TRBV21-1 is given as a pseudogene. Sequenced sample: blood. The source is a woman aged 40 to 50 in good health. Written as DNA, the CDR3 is TGTGCCAGCAGCATAGGGTCCCCCAAAAACATTCAGTACTTC. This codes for CASSIGSPKNIQYF.